Below, 15 T cell receptor beta chains from the same sample are listed, as sequenced in a study of blood T cells in healthy people across ages. Next came a second PCR, run for about 6 to 12 cycles, which used a sample-barcoded 5' primer along with a J-beta primer mix. TCRdb processed the 5' RACE reads anew with MiXCR; each CDR3 protein has one entry. Of roughly 1.7 million distinct CDR3 sequences in the sample, roughly a third were seen once. Sample: blood. The receptor source for this set is a woman in her thirties in good health.

This clonotype was seen ten or more times. This chain joins TRBV10-2 and TRBJ2-1, with D perhaps assigned TRBD1 or TRBD2 (7 bases each). The CDR3 runs to 14 residues. In germline, CDR1 is WSHSY, CDR2 SAAADI. V lost 6 bases, J lost 2 bases, and 11 bases lay in between. CDR3 region: CASRGGGPYNEQFF. CDR3 DNA: TGCGCCAGCAGGGGAGGGGGCCCCTACAATGAGCAGTTCTTC.

The rearrangement links TRBV12-3 or TRBV12-4 to TRBJ2-3, with 7 bases fitting TRBD2. The CDR3 contains 16 residues. Trimming at V came to 3 bases and at J to 1 base, leaving 7 bases not matched to a gene. The CDR3 region has the DNA TGTGCCAGCAGTTTCCCGGGGAGGGTCGGCACAGATACGCAGTATTTT. Its protein is CASSFPGRVGTDTQYF.

The chain combines TRBV6-5 with TRBJ1-2, with D unclear. With 2 bases removed from V and 3 bases from J, the gap between germline ends came to 10 bases. CDR3 length: 14 residues. Germline-derived CDR1 and CDR2 are MNHEY and SVGAGI. The CDR3 spells CASSYTIGDYGYTF. Here the CDR3 DNA reads TGTGCCAGCAGTTACACCATTGGGGACTATGGCTACACCTTC.

The rearrangement links TRBV25-1 to TRBJ2-3, with 11 bases lining up with TRBD2. The V gene's germline CDR1 is MGHDK and CDR2 SYGVNS. This CDR3 contains 14 residues. Trimming cost V 9 bases and J 6 bases; bases outside gene matches: 8. Here the CDR3 DNA reads TGTGCCAGTTCTAGCGGGAGGCTGGGGGATACGCAGTATTTT. It is translated as CASSSGRLGDTQYF.

The CDR3 DNA sequence: TGCGCCAGCAGCTTGCGGCTAGCGCTGCGGGAGACCCAGTACTTC. Translation: CASSLRLALRETQYF. The chain combines TRBV5-1 with TRBJ2-5; D perhaps matches TRBD2 (6 bases). Germline CDR1 and CDR2: SGHRS and YFSETQ. This CDR3 comprises 15 residues. The V end lost 1 base, the J end lost 5 bases, and 15 bases lay between the germline ends.

This sequence joins TRBV27 and TRBJ2-4; D is possibly TRBD1 (5 bases). Trimming stripped 6 bases from V and 8 bases from J, with 17 bases between. This CDR3 contains 14 residues. CDR1 and CDR2 from the germline V gene are MNHEY and SMNVEV (reference sequence). The CDR3 DNA reads TGTGCCAGCAGCTACAGGTTCAAAGGGGACATTCAGTACTTC. Amino acid sequence: CASSYRFKGDIQYF.

This clonotype has more than one count but fewer than ten. The chain links TRBV7-8 to TRBJ1-1; D unclear. Trimming pared 2 bases from V and 2 bases from J, leaving 9 bases between. Germline CDR1 is SGHVS and CDR2 is FQNEAQ. The CDR3 spans 14 residues. This CDR3 reads CASSLKGINTEAFF. For the CDR3, the DNA is TGTGCCAGCAGCTTAAAAGGTATTAACACTGAAGCTTTCTTT.

The chain carries TRBV9 and TRBJ2-3, with D hard to call. Germline CDR1 reads SGDLS; CDR2 reads YYNGEE. The CDR3 covers 17 residues. V was clipped by 0 bases and J by 2 bases, with 16 bases between them. The CDR3 loop is CASSVALVGLNTDTQYF. For the CDR3, the DNA is TGTGCCAGCAGCGTAGCATTGGTGGGGTTAAACACAGATACGCAGTATTTT.

This chain links TRBV12-3 or TRBV12-4 with TRBJ2-3; 15 bases map to TRBD2. The ends lost 5 bases at V and 5 bases at J; junction bases unmatched: 2. The CDR3 length is 15 residues. The CDR3 is CASSRGLAGGDTQYF. The CDR3 DNA follows: TGTGCCAGCAGTAGGGGACTAGCGGGAGGAGATACGCAGTATTTT.

This chain joins TRBV7-3 and TRBJ2-3, with D perhaps TRBD2 (5 bases). CDR1 and CDR2 (germline): SGHTA, FQGTGA. Trimming shortened V by 2 bases and J by 7 bases, and 16 bases separated the two germline ends. CDR3 size: 15 residues. DNA for the CDR3: TGTGCCAGCAGCTTAGGTGGACTCCAATTCAATACGCAGTATTTT. It yields the protein CASSLGGLQFNTQYF.

The chain carries TRBV2 and TRBJ1-5; D remains unclear. The germline V gene has CDR1 SNHLY and CDR2 FYNNEI. The CDR3 has 15 residues. V was trimmed by 8 bases and J by 2 bases, leaving 16 bases between them. This chain's CDR3 is CASGPGGGGNQPQHF. CDR3 DNA sequence: TGTGCCAGCGGCCCGGGCGGCGGTGGCAATCAGCCCCAGCATTTT.

The chain joins TRBV12-3 or TRBV12-4 to TRBJ1-2; TRBD1 aligns across 11 bases. V lost 6 bases, J lost 3 bases, and 6 bases stayed unmatched. The CDR3 sequence is 15 residues long. CDR3: CASRRTGGEHYGYTF. The CDR3 DNA follows: TGTGCCAGCAGGCGGACAGGGGGCGAGCACTATGGCTACACCTTC.

The V and J genes are TRBV10-3 and TRBJ1-1; D not certain. The CDR3 loop spans 13 amino acids. Germline assignment: CDR1 ENHRY and CDR2 SYGVKD. The V and J ends lost 4 bases and 3 bases respectively, with 9 bases between them. CDR3 residues: CAISVTPDTEAFF. CDR3 nucleotide sequence: TGTGCCATCAGTGTCACACCGGACACTGAAGCTTTCTTT.

The rearrangement links TRBV2 to TRBJ2-1; D is unresolved. This CDR3 region has 18 residues. CDR1 is SNHLY, CDR2 FYNNEI, per germline. V lost 5 bases, J lost 0 bases, and 20 bases lay in between. The CDR3 DNA is TGTGCCAGCAGTACCGACATCCCCGAGACTTACTCCTACAATGAGCAGTTCTTC. Encoded protein: CASSTDIPETYSYNEQFF.

The chain carries TRBV20-1 and TRBJ2-5; D assignment may be TRBD1 or TRBD2 (5 bases each). The CDR3 is 16 amino acids. CDR1 is DFQATT, CDR2 SNEGSKA, per germline (reference sequence). V lost 1 base and J 0 bases, leaving 15 bases between the germline ends. CDR3 in DNA: TGCAGTGCTAGAGCCCTAGCCTGGGGCAACCAAGAGACCCAGTACTTC. This codes for CSARALAWGNQETQYF.